Listed here are 6 T cell receptor beta chains from one sample, sequenced in a study of T cells expressing NK-cell markers. TCRdb processed the 5' RACE reads again and assigns one entry to each CDR3 protein, with no DNA. This table lists about 440,000 distinct CDR3 sequences. Sequenced: blood T cells: a sorted CD56 or NKG2C T cell subset, CD4+ or CD8+ T cells, or bulk PBMC T cells (not recorded which). These TCRs come from a woman aged 18 to 69 in good health.

This chain joins TRBV28 and TRBJ1-6; TCRdb designates TRBD1, a call that cannot be tested without DNA. The CDR3 loop spans 16 amino acids. The germline V gene has CDR1 MDHEN and CDR2 SYDVKM. The CDR3 sequence: CASSLTGTGYNSPLHF. The full variable domain, completed using reference TRBV28 and TRBJ1-6, is DVKVTQSSRYLVKRTGEKVFLECVQDMDHENMFWYRQDPGLGLRLIYFSYDVKMKEKGDIPEGYSVSREKKERFSLILESASTNQTSMYLCASSLTGTGYNSPLHFGNGTRLTVT.

The CDR3 loop reads CASSIAIGGLAKNIQYF. This sequence joins TRBV19 and TRBJ2-4. This CDR3 spans 17 amino acids. The V gene's germline CDR1 is LNHDA and CDR2 SQIVND (reference sequence).

This chain joins TRBV20-1 and TRBJ2-7; the TCRdb D gene call, TRBD1, has no DNA to confirm it. The CDR3 consists of 14 residues. Germline lookup yields CDR1 DFQATT and CDR2 SNEGSKA (reference sequence). The CDR3 region is CSAPGQGVSYEQYF.

This CDR3 reads CASSLWAGSDNEQFF. The rearrangement joins TRBV7-2 to TRBJ2-1; the D call from TCRdb, TRBD1, cannot be confirmed without DNA. Germline V gene data show CDR1 as SGHTA and CDR2 as FQGNSA. This CDR3 region has 15 residues.

The V call is TRBV5-4, the J call TRBJ2-1; TCRdb indicates TRBD2, and absent DNA this call remains unverified. CDR3 length: 18 amino acids. In germline, CDR1 is SGHNT, CDR2 YYREEE (reference sequence). This chain's CDR3 is CASSLEVLAGNLYNEQFF. The variable domain in full, completed from reference TRBV5-4 and TRBJ2-1, reads ETGVTQSPTHLIKTRGQQVTLRCSSQSGHNTVSWYQQALGQGPQFIFQYYREEENGRGNFPPRFSGLQFPNYSSELNVNALELDDSALYLCASSLEVLAGNLYNEQFFGPGTRLTVL.

V is TRBV23-1 and J is TRBJ1-1; TCRdb's D gene call, TRBD1, goes unchecked for lack of DNA. TRBV23-1 is given ORF status, its function remaining uncertain. This CDR3 has 16 amino acids. The CDR3 here is CASSHGGVPTNTEAFF.